This section outlines one T cell receptor beta chain sequence together with its context. These data are taken from a study of CD8 T cells in ankylosing spondylitis. Trimming at V came to 1 base and at J to 7 bases, leaving 6 bases not matched to a gene. The germline CDR1 and CDR2 sequences are MRHNA and SNTAGT. This CDR3 is 16 amino acids long. MiXCR was run by TCRdb on the 5' RACE reads, yielding one entry per CDR3 protein. The sample contains 250,000 to 350,000 distinct CDR3 sequences, roughly 20% of which appear only once. Material for sequencing was blood, either unsorted or a sorted T cell fraction (not recorded which). The genes are TRBV6-4 and TRBJ2-1; 11 bases fit TRBD2. The clonotype was recovered from a male donor with ankylosing spondylitis or in good health (not recorded which). The CDR3 nucleotides read TGTGCCAGCAGTGACTGGCCTAGCGGGAGGTGGAATGAGCAGTTCTTC. Translation: CASSDWPSGRWNEQFF.